This entry features one T cell receptor (beta chain) sequence. The same CDR3 can be traced to other DNA sequences in this sample. This CDR3 contains 15 residues. V lost 7 bases, J lost 3 bases, and 7 bases stayed unmatched. Germline-derived CDR1 and CDR2 are SNHLY and FYNNEI. TCRdb's table, derived via immunoSEQ multiplex PCR, lists solely in-frame clones and lacks some. The sample shows 200,000 to 250,000 clones, approximately 83% of them seen only once. These data originate in a study of blood T cell repertoires in COVID-19. Those enrolled, adults aged roughly 18 to 89 years, came from roughly 23 US areas.

This TCR was recovered from a woman in her 40s with acute COVID-19. Sample: PBMCs or T cells enriched from blood (not recorded which). J is TRBJ1-5 and V is TRBV2; 9 nucleotides line up with TRBD1. This CDR3 is CASTRGTGNNQPQHF. The CDR3, as DNA: TGTGCCAGCACTCGAGGGACAGGGAACAATCAGCCCCAGCATTTT.